These 4 T cell receptor beta chains originate from one sample sequenced in a study of identifying expanded T cells in peripheral blood (dated by TCRdb to the late 2010s). Libraries were constructed by the immunoSEQ multiplex PCR assay. TCRdb took over this immuneACCESS table, retaining in-frame rearrangements with V and J assigned. Such tables are incomplete; in checked studies, under half of the missing clones stem from an unresolved V gene, and the remainder is unexplained. The sample has just under 65,000 clones on record, 87% of them singletons. The ten largest make up under 5% of the sample. What was sequenced was blood. The receptors originated from a person aged 18 to 70 in good health.

The rearrangement links TRBV30 to TRBJ1-6, with D possibly being TRBD1 (5 bases). Between the trimmed V and J ends, which lost 4 bases and 0 bases, there was a span of 22 bases. CDR3 length: 19 amino acids. Per the germline V gene, CDR1 is GTSNPN and CDR2 is SVGIG (reference sequence). CDR3 sequence reads: CAWTSRSGLDSSYNSPLHF. In DNA form, the CDR3 reads TGTGCCTGGACTAGTCGGTCAGGCCTTGACAGCTCCTATAATTCACCCCTCCACTTT.

This chain links TRBV18 with TRBJ2-2; 10 bases fit TRBD1. The junction had 13 bases not matched to a gene; V was cut back by 3 bases and J by 6 bases. Germline V CDR1 and CDR2: KGHSH, LQKENI. The CDR3 has 18 amino acids. This chain's CDR3 is CASSPSMTGGALAGELFF. The DNA of the CDR3 is TGTGCCAGCTCACCCTCGATGACAGGGGGCGCTTTGGCCGGGGAGCTGTTTTTT.

The CDR3 is CASSLGRTGGVEKLFF. The DNA of the CDR3 is TGTGCCAGCAGCTTAGGGCGGACAGGGGGCGTTGAAAAACTGTTTTTT. J is TRBJ1-4 and V is TRBV7-9, with 11 bases that match TRBD1. V shed 1 base and J 7 bases; nucleotides not matched to a gene: 5. The CDR3 sequence is 16 residues long. Germline CDR1 SEHNR, CDR2 FQNEAQ (reference sequence).

The chain joins TRBV30 to TRBJ2-3; 8 bases agree with TRBD2. J gave up 4 bases and V 7 bases, and 10 bases lay outside the gene matches. The CDR3 spans 14 residues. Germline V CDR1 and CDR2: GTSNPN, SVGIG (reference sequence). The CDR3 DNA reads as TGTGCCTCAATGCTAGCGGGTTCCTCAGATACGCAGTATTTT. It specifies CASMLAGSSDTQYF.